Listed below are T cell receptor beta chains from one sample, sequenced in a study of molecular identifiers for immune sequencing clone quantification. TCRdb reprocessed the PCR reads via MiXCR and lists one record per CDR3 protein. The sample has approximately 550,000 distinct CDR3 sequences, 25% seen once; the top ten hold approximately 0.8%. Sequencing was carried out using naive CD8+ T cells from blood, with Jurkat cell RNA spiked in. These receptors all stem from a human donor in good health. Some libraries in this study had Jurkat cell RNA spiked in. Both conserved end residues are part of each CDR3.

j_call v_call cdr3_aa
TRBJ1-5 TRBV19 CASTQGALPQHF
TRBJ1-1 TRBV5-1 CASSLLSGGVFYTEAFF
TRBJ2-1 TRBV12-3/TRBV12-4 CASSLRPVSSYNAQFF
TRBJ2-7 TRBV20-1 CSARVEPGSYEQYF
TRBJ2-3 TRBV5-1 CASSLAWERGTDTQYF
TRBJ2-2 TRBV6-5 CASSGDSRAGELFF
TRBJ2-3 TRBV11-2 CAGHPLAAKDTQYF
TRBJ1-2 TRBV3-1 CASSQATGGGYTF
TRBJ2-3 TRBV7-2 CASSLDRQGEDTQYF
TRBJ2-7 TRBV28 CASSSRLAGAGEQYF
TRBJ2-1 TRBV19 CARSPTLYNEQFF
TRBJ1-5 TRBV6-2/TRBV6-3 CASSSRQGRAQPQHF
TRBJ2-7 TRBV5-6 CASSPGMTSGAEEQYF
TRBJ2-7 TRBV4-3 CASSQDQLAGTEQYF
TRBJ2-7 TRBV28 CASSTYEQYF
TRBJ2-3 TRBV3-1 CASSLELAGGRTDTHYF
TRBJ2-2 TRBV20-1 CSASSTGGDTGELFF
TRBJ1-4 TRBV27 CASSPYDATNEKLFF
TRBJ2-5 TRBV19 CASGLSVQETQYF
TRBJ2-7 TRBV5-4 CASAVYGRDDQYF
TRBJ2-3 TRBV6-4 CATYRDYTDTQYF
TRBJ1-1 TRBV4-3 CARSHDLASTEAFF
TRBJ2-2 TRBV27 CASSFLPGQSNTGELFF
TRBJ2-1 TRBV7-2 CASSSRDRGYNEQFF
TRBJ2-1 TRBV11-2 CASSLPPGQITGISEQFF
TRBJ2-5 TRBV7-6 CASSLGPASQGETQYF
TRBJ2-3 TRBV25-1 CASSDRLSLGPDTQYF
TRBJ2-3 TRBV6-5 CASSYSTQGTDTQYF
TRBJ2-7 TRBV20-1 CSATSQGASYEQYF
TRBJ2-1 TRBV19 CASSSLLAGVSSYNEQFF
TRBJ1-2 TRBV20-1 CSARDQGFGMRGYTF
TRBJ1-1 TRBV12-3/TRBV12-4 CASSLGRGSAFF
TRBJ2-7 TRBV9 CASSVEDQPGYEQYF
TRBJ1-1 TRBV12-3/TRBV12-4 CASSHQGLNTEAFF
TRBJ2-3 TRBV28 CASSLGSGGLGDTQYF
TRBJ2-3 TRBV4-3 CASSQELAGWTDTQYF
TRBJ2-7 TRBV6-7 CASSPSCVYEQYF
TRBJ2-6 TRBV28 CASRSVSETKRSGANVLTF
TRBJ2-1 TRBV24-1 CATSDLQGARDNEQFF
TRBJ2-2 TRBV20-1 CSARDSPRPGELFF
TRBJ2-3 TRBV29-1 CSVVKFTDTQYF
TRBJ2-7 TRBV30 CAWSVRRGRWEQYF
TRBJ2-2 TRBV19 CASTPGLVGTGELFF
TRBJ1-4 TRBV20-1 CSARKPGQGATNEKLFF
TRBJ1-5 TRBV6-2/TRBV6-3 CASSYFDRGQPQHF
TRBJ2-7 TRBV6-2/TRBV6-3 CASRSSGQGAYEQYF
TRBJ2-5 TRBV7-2 CASSLAETGGETQYF
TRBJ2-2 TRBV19 CASSITRDRGMTGELFF
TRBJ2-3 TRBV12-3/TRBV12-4 CASRPGTTGAGTQYF
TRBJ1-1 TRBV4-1 CASSQALPGQMNTEAFF
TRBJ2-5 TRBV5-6 CASSSAAGQETQYF
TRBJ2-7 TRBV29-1 CSVGTSGLYEQYF
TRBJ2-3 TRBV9 CASSPVEDFGPSAGTQYF